The rows below give T cell receptor beta chains drawn from one sample of a study of blood T cell repertoires in COVID-19. The protocol was immunoSEQ multiplex PCR, while the TCRdb copy is restricted to in-frame clones and leaves out a portion. The profile shows about 220,000 clones, more than 85% of them singletons. Sequencing was performed on peripheral blood. The source of these receptors is a man between 40 and 49 years old with active or convalescent COVID-19. Both conserved end residues are part of each CDR3. The D gene is left open where the match is weak. Size is omitted from some rows. Given values are once, few, many or a class for expanded clones.

clone_size: .
v_call: TRBV14
j_call: TRBJ1-3
d_call: .
cdr3_aa: CASSQDRGRVAGNTIYF
cdr3_nt: TGTGCCAGCAGCCAAGATCGAGGCAGGGTGGCTGGAAACACCATATATTTT

clone_size: .
v_call: TRBV24-1
j_call: TRBJ2-3
d_call: TRBD2
cdr3_aa: CATSDRGLSLSNTQYF
cdr3_nt: TGTGCCACCAGTGACCGGGGACTATCCCTTTCGAATACGCAGTATTTT

clone_size: .
v_call: TRBV4-1
j_call: TRBJ2-7
d_call: TRBD2
cdr3_aa: CASSQYPAGEGSYEQYF
cdr3_nt: TGCGCCAGCAGCCAATACCCCGCGGGGGAAGGCTCCTACGAGCAGTACTTC

clone_size: .
v_call: TRBV18
j_call: TRBJ1-4
d_call: TRBD1
cdr3_aa: CASSRTGGDEKLFF
cdr3_nt: TGTGCCAGCTCACGGACAGGGGGCGATGAAAAACTGTTTTTT

clone_size: .
v_call: TRBV4-1
j_call: TRBJ1-1
d_call: TRBD1
cdr3_aa: CASSPGQGPSTEAFF
cdr3_nt: TGCGCCAGCAGCCCGGGACAGGGGCCATCCACTGAAGCTTTCTTT

clone_size: .
v_call: TRBV7-9
j_call: TRBJ1-1
d_call: .
cdr3_aa: CASSQTGSMNTEAFF
cdr3_nt: TGTGCCAGCAGCCAAACAGGGAGTATGAACACTGAAGCTTTCTTT

clone_size: .
v_call: TRBV5-1
j_call: TRBJ2-2
d_call: TRBD1
cdr3_aa: CASSFQGATNTGELFF
cdr3_nt: TGCGCCAGCAGCTTCCAGGGGGCCACGAACACCGGGGAGCTGTTTTTT

clone_size: .
v_call: TRBV9
j_call: TRBJ2-1
d_call: TRBD2
cdr3_aa: CASSVGQRGAYNEQFF
cdr3_nt: TGTGCCAGCAGCGTAGGACAGCGGGGTGCCTACAATGAGCAGTTCTTC

clone_size: once
v_call: TRBV4-1
j_call: TRBJ2-7
d_call: TRBD1
cdr3_aa: CASSSGQGFYEQYF
cdr3_nt: TGCGCCAGCAGCTCCGGACAGGGGTTCTATGAGCAGTACTTC

clone_size: .
v_call: TRBV5-8
j_call: TRBJ2-1
d_call: .
cdr3_aa: CASSLARTDDNEQFF
cdr3_nt: TGTGCCAGCAGCTTGGCGAGGACAGACGACAATGAGCAGTTCTTC

clone_size: .
v_call: TRBV9
j_call: TRBJ2-5
d_call: TRBD1
cdr3_aa: CASSPLLGTGAQRNF
cdr3_nt: TGTGCCAGCAGCCCCCTTCTCGGGACAGGGGCACAAAGGAACTTC

clone_size: .
v_call: TRBV5-6
j_call: TRBJ2-5
d_call: .
cdr3_aa: CASSPAQETQYF
cdr3_nt: TGTGCCAGCAGCCCCGCCCAGGAGACCCAGTACTTC

clone_size: .
v_call: TRBV18
j_call: TRBJ1-3
d_call: .
cdr3_aa: CASSPPTAQGVENTIYF
cdr3_nt: TGTGCCAGCTCACCACCGACCGCGCAGGGTGTTGAAAACACCATATATTTT

clone_size: .
v_call: TRBV9
j_call: TRBJ1-1
d_call: .
cdr3_aa: CASSDPRGNTEAFF
cdr3_nt: TGTGCCAGCAGCGATCCAAGGGGGAACACTGAAGCTTTCTTT